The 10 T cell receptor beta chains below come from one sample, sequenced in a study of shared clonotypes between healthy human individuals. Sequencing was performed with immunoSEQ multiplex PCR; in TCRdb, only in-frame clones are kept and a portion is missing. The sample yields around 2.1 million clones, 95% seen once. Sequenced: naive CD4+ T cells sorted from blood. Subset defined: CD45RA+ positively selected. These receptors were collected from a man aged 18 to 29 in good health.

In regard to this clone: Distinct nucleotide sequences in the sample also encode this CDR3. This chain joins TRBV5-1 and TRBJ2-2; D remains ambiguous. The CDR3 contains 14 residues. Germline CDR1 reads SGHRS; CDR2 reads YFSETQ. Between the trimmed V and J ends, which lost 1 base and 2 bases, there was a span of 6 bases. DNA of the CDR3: TGCGCCAGCAGCTTGAGTGGCAACACCGGGGAGCTGTTTTTT. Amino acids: CASSLSGNTGELFF.

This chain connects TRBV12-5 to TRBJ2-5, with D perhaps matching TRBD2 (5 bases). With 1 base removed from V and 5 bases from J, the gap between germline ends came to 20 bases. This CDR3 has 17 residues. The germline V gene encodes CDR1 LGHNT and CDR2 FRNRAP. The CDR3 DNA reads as TGTGCTAGTGGTTTGGGGGAGCGATCCCCATGGAGGGAGACCCAGTACTTC. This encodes CASGLGERSPWRETQYF. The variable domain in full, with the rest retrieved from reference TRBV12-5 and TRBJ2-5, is DARVTQTPRHKVTEMGQEVTMRCQPILGHNTVFWYRQTMMQGLELLAYFRNRAPLDDSGMPKDRFSAEMPDATLATLKIQPSEPRDSAVYFCASGLGERSPWRETQYFGPGTRLLVL.

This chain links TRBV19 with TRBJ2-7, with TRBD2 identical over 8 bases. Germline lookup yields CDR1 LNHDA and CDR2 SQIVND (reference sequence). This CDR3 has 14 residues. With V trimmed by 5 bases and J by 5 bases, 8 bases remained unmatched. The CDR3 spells CASSRGLVFDEQYF. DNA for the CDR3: TGTGCCAGTAGTCGGGGACTAGTTTTCGACGAGCAGTACTTC.

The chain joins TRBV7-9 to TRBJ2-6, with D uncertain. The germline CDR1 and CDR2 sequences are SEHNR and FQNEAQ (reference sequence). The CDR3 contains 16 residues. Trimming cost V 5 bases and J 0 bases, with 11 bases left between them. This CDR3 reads CASSARPRSGANVLTF. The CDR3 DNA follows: TGTGCCAGCAGCGCTAGGCCCCGCTCTGGGGCCAACGTCCTGACTTTC. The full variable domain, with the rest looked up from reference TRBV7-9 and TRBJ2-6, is DTGVSQNPRHKITKRGQNVTFRCDPISEHNRLYWYRQTLGQGPEFLTYFQNEAQLEKSRLLSDRFSAERPKGSFSTLEIQRTEQGDSAMYLCASSARPRSGANVLTFGAGSRLTVL.

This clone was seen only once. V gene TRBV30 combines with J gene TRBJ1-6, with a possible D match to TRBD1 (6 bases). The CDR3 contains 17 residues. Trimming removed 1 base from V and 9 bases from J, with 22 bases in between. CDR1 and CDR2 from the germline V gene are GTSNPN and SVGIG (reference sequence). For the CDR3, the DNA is TGTGCCTGGAGTGGCCTAGTCGGGGGGGCAACAAGTTCACCCCTCCACTTT. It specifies CAWSGLVGGATSSPLHF.

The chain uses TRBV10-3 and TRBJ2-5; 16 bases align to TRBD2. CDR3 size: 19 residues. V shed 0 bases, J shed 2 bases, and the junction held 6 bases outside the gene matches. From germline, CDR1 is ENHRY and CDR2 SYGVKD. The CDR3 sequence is CAISESPGLAGGTQETQYF. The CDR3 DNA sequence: TGTGCCATCAGTGAGTCCCCGGGACTAGCGGGGGGGACTCAAGAGACCCAGTACTTC.

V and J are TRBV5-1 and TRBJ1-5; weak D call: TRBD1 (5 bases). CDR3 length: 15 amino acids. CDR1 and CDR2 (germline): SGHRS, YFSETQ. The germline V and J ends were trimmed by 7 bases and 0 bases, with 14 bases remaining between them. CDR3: CASGQDTNSNQPQHF. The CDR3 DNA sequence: TGCGCCAGCGGGCAGGACACTAATAGCAATCAGCCCCAGCATTTT.

The CDR3 reads CASSYGSPKQYF. The CDR3 DNA sequence: TGTGCCAGCAGTTACGGGAGCCCGAAGCAGTACTTC. The rearrangement joins TRBV6-6 to TRBJ2-7, with TRBD2 as a possible D gene (5 bases). V lost 2 bases and J lost 8, with 10 bases in between. Germline CDR1 MNHNY, CDR2 SVGAGI (reference sequence). The CDR3 contains 12 residues.

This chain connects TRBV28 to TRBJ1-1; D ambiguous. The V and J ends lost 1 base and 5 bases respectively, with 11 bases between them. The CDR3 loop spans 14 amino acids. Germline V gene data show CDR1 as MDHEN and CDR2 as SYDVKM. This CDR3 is CASSLFKGWTEAFF. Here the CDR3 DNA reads TGTGCCAGCAGTTTATTCAAGGGTTGGACTGAAGCTTTCTTT.

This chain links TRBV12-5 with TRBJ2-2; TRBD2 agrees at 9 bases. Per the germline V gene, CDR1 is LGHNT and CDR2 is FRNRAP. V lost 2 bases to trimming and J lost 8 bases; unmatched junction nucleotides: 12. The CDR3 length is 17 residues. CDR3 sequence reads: CASGLPLTSGVLGELFF. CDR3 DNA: TGTGCTAGTGGTTTGCCCTTGACTAGCGGAGTTTTAGGGGAGCTGTTTTTT.